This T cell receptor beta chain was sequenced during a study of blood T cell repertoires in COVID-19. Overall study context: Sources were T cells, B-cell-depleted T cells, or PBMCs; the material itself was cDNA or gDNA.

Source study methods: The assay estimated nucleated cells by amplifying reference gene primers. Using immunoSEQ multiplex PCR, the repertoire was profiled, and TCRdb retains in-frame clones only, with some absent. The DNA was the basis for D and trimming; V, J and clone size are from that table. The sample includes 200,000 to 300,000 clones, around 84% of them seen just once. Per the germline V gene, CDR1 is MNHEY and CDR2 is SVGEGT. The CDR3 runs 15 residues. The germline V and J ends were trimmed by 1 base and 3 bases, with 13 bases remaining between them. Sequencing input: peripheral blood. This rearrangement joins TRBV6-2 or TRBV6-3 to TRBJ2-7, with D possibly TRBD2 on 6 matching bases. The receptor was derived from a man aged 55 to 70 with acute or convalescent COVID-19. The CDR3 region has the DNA TGTGCCAGCAGTTACTGGAGGGCCTCCCACTACGAGCAGTACTTC. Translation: CASSYWRASHYEQYF.